What follows are 19 T cell receptor beta chains derived from one specimen sequenced in a study of blood T cells in healthy people across ages. The authors ran a second PCR of 7 to 11 cycles using a sample-barcoded 5' primer and a J-beta primer mix. From the 5' RACE reads, TCRdb called clonotypes with MiXCR, one entry per CDR3 protein. In the table there are around 870,000 distinct CDR3 sequences, more than 25% of which are singletons. The sample taken for sequencing was blood. These receptors originate from an elderly woman in good health.

This clonotype turned up a few times. V usage is TRBV5-1 and J usage is TRBJ2-1, with TRBD2 matching 7 bases. This CDR3 contains 12 residues. Germline-derived CDR1 and CDR2 are SGHRS and YFSETQ. The V and J ends lost 3 bases and 8 bases, in that order; junction bases with no gene match: 2. In nucleotides, the CDR3 is TGCGCCAGCAGCTGGGGGGGGGATGAGCAGTTCTTC. Translating it yields CASSWGGDEQFF.

This clonotype was counted at least ten times. The rearrangement joins TRBV3-1 to TRBJ2-5; no reliable D call. The ends were cut back, 4 bases at V and 4 bases at J, with 13 bases in the middle. This CDR3 spans 14 amino acids. Germline V CDR1 and CDR2: LGHDT, YNNKEL (reference sequence). The CDR3 DNA reads TGTGCCAGCAGCCCCTTCCTCCCGGCAGAGACCCAGTACTTC. It encodes CASSPFLPAETQYF.

This clonotype was observed a handful of times. This chain joins TRBV27 and TRBJ2-1; 9 positions agree with TRBD2. V lost 6 bases to trimming and J lost 7 bases; unmatched junction nucleotides: 16. Looked up from germline, CDR1 is MNHEY and CDR2 is SMNVEV (reference sequence). The CDR3 is 17 residues long. CDR3 in amino acids: CASSPQLGRGGLNEQFF. CDR3 sequence (DNA): TGTGCCAGCAGCCCCCAGTTGGGGCGGGGGGGCCTAAATGAGCAGTTCTTC.

The rearrangement joins TRBV27 to TRBJ2-2; TRBD2 agrees at 16 bases. The germline CDR1 and CDR2 sequences are MNHEY and SMNVEV (reference sequence). The CDR3 contains 20 residues. Germline trimming cut 6 bases from V and 6 bases from J; bases unmatched to any gene: 16. The CDR3 region has the DNA TGTGCCAGCAGACCCGGGACTAGCGGGGGGGCTGCACTTGGTGCCGGGGAGCTGTTTTTT. Residues: CASRPGTSGGAALGAGELFF.

This clonotype has only a few counts. V gene TRBV6-6 combines with J gene TRBJ1-1, with unresolved D. Trimming pared 2 bases from V and 1 base from J, leaving 14 bases between. The CDR3 is made up of 16 amino acids. The germline gives CDR1 MNHNY, CDR2 SVGAGI (reference sequence). For the CDR3, the DNA is TGTGCCAGCAGTTACCACGCTAGGGCACAGAACACTGAAGCTTTCTTT. Amino acid sequence: CASSYHARAQNTEAFF.

In its sample, this clonotype was seen once. This chain joins TRBV19 and TRBJ1-5; TRBD1 matches at 9 bases. Trimming at V came to 4 bases and at J to 9 bases, leaving 10 bases not matched to a gene. Germline V gives CDR1 LNHDA, CDR2 SQIVND (reference sequence). The CDR3 sequence is 15 residues long. The CDR3 DNA reads TGTGCCAGTAGTAGGGACAGGGATCAAGTATCGCCCCAGCATTTT. Translating it yields CASSRDRDQVSPQHF. Full variable domain (rest looked up from reference TRBV19 and TRBJ1-5): DGGITQSPKYLFRKEGQNVTLSCEQNLNHDAMYWYRQDPGQGLRLIYYSQIVNDFQKGDIAEGYSVSREKKESFPLTVTSAQKNPTAFYLCASSRDRDQVSPQHFGDGTRLSIL.

This clonotype appeared a few times. The rearrangement uses TRBV4-3 and TRBJ1-2, with D maybe TRBD1 (6 bases). Germline V CDR1 and CDR2: LGHNA, YSLEER. V lost 3 bases and J 0 bases, leaving 14 bases between the germline ends. CDR3 length equals 16 residues. The CDR3 loop is CASSHLWTDSNYGYTF. The CDR3 DNA is TGCGCCAGCAGCCATTTATGGACAGATTCTAACTATGGCTACACCTTC.

This clonotype was recorded at least ten times. J is TRBJ1-6 and V is TRBV12-3 or TRBV12-4, with D uncertain. The CDR3 is 15 amino acids. With 3 bases removed from V and 10 bases from J, the gap between germline ends came to 16 bases. DNA of the CDR3: TGTGCCAGCAGTTTTGAAGCGATAGGCGGGTCACCCCTCCACTTT. Amino acid sequence: CASSFEAIGGSPLHF.

This clonotype was observed at least ten times. J is TRBJ2-7 and V is TRBV6-2 or TRBV6-3; D is unresolved. The V end lost 0 bases, the J end lost 1 base, and 13 bases lay between the germline ends. Germline values: CDR1 MNHEY, CDR2 SVGEGT. The CDR3 extends over 16 amino acids. CDR3 sequence reads: CASSYSIGALSYEQYF. CDR3 DNA sequence: TGTGCCAGCAGTTACTCGATCGGTGCGTTGTCCTACGAGCAGTACTTC.

This clonotype was detected many times. The V call is TRBV20-1, the J call TRBJ2-7; D may be TRBD1 or TRBD2 (5 bases each). The CDR3 runs 13 residues. Trimming left V 0 bases short and J 4 bases short, with 10 bases between. Germline-derived CDR1 and CDR2 are DFQATT and SNEGSKA (reference sequence). The CDR3 coding sequence is TGCAGTGCTAGAGAAACTGGGGGTTACGAGCAGTACTTC. Its protein product is CSARETGGYEQYF.

This chain uses TRBV6-6 with TRBJ2-5; D might be TRBD1 or TRBD2, each matching 7 bases. The CDR3 contains 15 residues. Looked up from germline, CDR1 is MNHNY and CDR2 is SVGAGI (reference sequence). V was shortened by 2 bases and J by 5 bases, with 15 bases between the two germline ends. The CDR3 region is CASSYTSGGGETQYF. The CDR3 coding sequence is TGTGCCAGCAGTTACACCTCAGGGGGGGGGGAGACCCAGTACTTC.

Concerning this clonotype itself: Since a much larger clone is just one base distant, this may be a read error. The chain recombines TRBV5-6 with TRBJ2-3; 7 bases map to TRBD2. The CDR3 runs 15 residues. Germline trimming cut 4 bases from V and 4 bases from J; bases unmatched to any gene: 9. From germline, CDR1 is SGHDT and CDR2 YYEEEE. The CDR3 bases are TGTGCCAGCAGCACGGTACTAGCGTCGGCAGATACGCAGTATTTT. Protein product: CASSTVLASADTQYF.

This clonotype was seen only a few times. The chain employs TRBV20-1 and TRBJ2-5; unclear D gene. The CDR3 length is 10 residues. Germline V gene data show CDR1 as DFQATT and CDR2 as SNEGSKA (reference sequence). With 4 bases removed from V and 5 bases from J, the gap between germline ends came to 5 bases. The CDR3 sequence: CSANEETQYF. DNA of the CDR3: TGCAGTGCTAACGAGGAGACCCAGTACTTC.

Only a few counts were recorded for this clonotype. V is TRBV10-1 and J is TRBJ1-5; D is uncertain. The germline V gene encodes CDR1 WNHNN and CDR2 SYGVQD (reference sequence). This CDR3 is built from 13 residues. The ends were cut back, 6 bases at V and 3 bases at J, with 9 bases in the middle. In DNA, the CDR3 is TGCGCCAGCAGCCAGGATTACAATCAGCCCCAGCATTTT. It codes for CASSQDYNQPQHF.

The chain has TRBV11-2 and TRBJ2-5; 8 nucleotides agree with TRBD1. V lost 3 bases to trimming and J lost 1 base; unmatched junction nucleotides: 10. Germline V gene sequence: CDR1 SGHAT, CDR2 FQNNGV. This CDR3 comprises 17 residues. CDR3 sequence (DNA): TGTGCCAGCAGCTTTCCTAGGACAGGGAAGGGCCAAGAGACCCAGTACTTC. Its translation is CASSFPRTGKGQETQYF.

The chain employs TRBV5-4 and TRBJ2-2; D is undetermined. The CDR3 has 13 residues. In germline, CDR1 is SGHNT, CDR2 YYREEE (reference sequence). V dropped 4 bases and J dropped 5 bases, with 9 bases sitting between them. CDR3 protein: CASSRHGTGELFF. DNA for the CDR3: TGTGCCAGCAGCCGACACGGGACCGGGGAGCTGTTTTTT.

The CDR3 DNA follows: TGTGCCAGCAGTTCGGAGGTAACCAATCAGCCCCAGCATTTT. It specifies CASSSEVTNQPQHF. The chain has TRBV28 and TRBJ1-5, with D unresolved. The V end was cut by 4 bases, the J end by 3 bases, with 10 bases between. This CDR3 is 14 amino acids long. Looked up from germline, CDR1 is MDHEN and CDR2 is SYDVKM. The full variable domain, completed using reference TRBV28 and TRBJ1-5, is DVKVTQSSRYLVKRTGEKVFLECVQDMDHENMFWYRQDPGLGLRLIYFSYDVKMKEKGDIPEGYSVSREKKERFSLILESASTNQTSMYLCASSSEVTNQPQHFGDGTRLSIL.

A few counts support this clonotype. A much more abundant neighbour one base away suggests this may be a read error. The rearrangement links TRBV20-1 to TRBJ2-5; D gene unclear. Looked up from germline, CDR1 is DFQATT and CDR2 is SNEGSKA (reference sequence). The CDR3 totals 13 residues. The CDR3 sequence: CSASYSVQEAQYF. As DNA, the CDR3 is TGCAGTGCAAGCTACTCGGTACAAGAGGCCCAGTACTTC.

This clonotype has only one observation. The V gene is TRBV6-2 or TRBV6-3, the J gene TRBJ2-1; 9 bases are shared with TRBD2. The CDR3 loop spans 15 amino acids. Trimming cost V 2 bases and J 7 bases; bases outside gene matches: 6. Germline V gene lookup returns CDR1 MNHEY and CDR2 SVGEGT. This CDR3 reads CASSYGVAGANEQFF. The CDR3 DNA is TGTGCCAGCAGTTACGGGGTAGCGGGAGCTAATGAGCAGTTCTTC.